A single sample is the source of the 25 T cell receptor beta chains below, sequenced in a study of blood T cell repertoires in COVID-19. Some clones are missing from TCRdb's copy, which holds only in-frame ones; the method was immunoSEQ multiplex PCR. The data hold about 26,000 clones, with around 61% observed a single time. The specimen sequenced was peripheral blood. Receptor source: a man aged 55 to 70 with active or convalescent COVID-19.

This clone was counted a few times. V gene TRBV5-4 combines with J gene TRBJ2-3; D not resolved. CDR1 and CDR2 (germline): SGHNT, YYREEE (reference sequence). The CDR3 has 14 residues. Trimming removed 3 bases from V and 4 bases from J, with 12 bases in between. CDR3 in amino acids: CASSSPTRSDTQYF. CDR3 nucleotides: TGTGCCAGCAGCTCACCCACGCGGTCAGATACGCAGTATTTT.

V usage is TRBV29-1 and J usage is TRBJ2-2; the match to TRBD2 covers 8 bases. The CDR3 runs to 16 residues. The ends lost 7 bases at V and 0 bases at J; junction bases unmatched: 10. Germline V gene sequence: CDR1 SQVTM, CDR2 ANQGSEA. Here the CDR3 reads CSGSTSVTPNTGELFF. The CDR3 nucleotides read TGCAGCGGGTCGACTAGCGTGACTCCGAACACCGGGGAGCTGTTTTTT.

The genes are TRBV5-1 and TRBJ1-5, with D perhaps TRBD1 (6 bases). The germline V gene encodes CDR1 SGHRS and CDR2 YFSETQ. V was trimmed by 1 base and J by 6 bases, leaving 11 bases between them. There are 14 residues in the CDR3. The CDR3 nucleotides read TGCGCCAGCAGCTTGACTACAGGGTTTCAGCCCCAGCATTTT. Translation: CASSLTTGFQPQHF.

This clone has only one observation. One junction end does not reproduce the germline sequence, and a read error may be involved. The chain employs TRBV6-5 and TRBJ1-5; D unresolved. CDR3 length: 13 amino acids. Germline loops: CDR1 MNHEY, CDR2 SVGAGI. The CDR3 here is CASSYSSHQPQHF. CDR3 sequence (DNA): TGTGCCAGCAGTTACTCTAGCCATCAGCCCCAGCATTTT.

This clone was picked up a small number of times. V gene TRBV13 combines with J gene TRBJ2-1; 12 nucleotides align to TRBD2. Germline CDR1 reads PRHDT; CDR2 reads FYEKMQ (reference sequence). This CDR3 is 19 amino acids long. Germline trimming cut 8 bases from V and 1 base from J; bases unmatched to any gene: 15. CDR3 amino acids: CASGLAGMLFAESYNEQFF. In nucleotides, the CDR3 is TGTGCCAGCGGACTAGCGGGGATGTTGTTTGCGGAGTCCTACAATGAGCAGTTCTTC. Using reference TRBV13 and TRBJ2-1 for the parts outside the CDR3, the full variable domain is AAGVIQSPRHLIKEKRETATLKCYPIPRHDTVYWYQQGPGQDPQFLISFYEKMQSDKGSIPDRFSAQQFSDYHSELNMSSLELGDSALYFCASGLAGMLFAESYNEQFFGPGTRLTVL.

This clone was picked up a small number of times. This sequence joins TRBV11-3 and TRBJ1-2; perhaps TRBD1 as D (6 bases). Deletions cut 5 bases from V and 2 bases from J, with 15 bases between. The CDR3 spans 15 residues. CDR1 is SGHNT, CDR2 YENEEA, per germline. The CDR3 bases are TGTGCCAGCAGCCGGGTGGACAGACAAAACTATGGCTACACCTTC. Translating it yields CASSRVDRQNYGYTF.

V usage is TRBV11-3 and J usage is TRBJ2-7; 10 nucleotides align to TRBD1. The V segment lost 5 bases and the J segment 7 bases; nucleotides outside the gene matches: 14. The CDR3 spans 16 residues. Germline CDR1 SGHNT, CDR2 YENEEA. CDR3 sequence: CASSPLWDRGRWEQYF. DNA of the CDR3: TGTGCCAGCAGCCCCCTCTGGGACAGGGGTCGTTGGGAGCAGTACTTC.

This rearrangement joins TRBV15 to TRBJ2-7; D unresolved. V was shortened by 0 bases and J by 3 bases, with 3 bases between the two germline ends. Germline V gene data show CDR1 as LNHNV and CDR2 as YYDKDF (reference sequence). This CDR3 is 12 amino acids long. Here the CDR3 DNA reads TGTGCCACCAGCAGAGACTACTACGAGCAGTACTTC. This encodes CATSRDYYEQYF.

This clone was detected a few times. The V and J genes are TRBV6-5 and TRBJ2-6; D is undetermined. The CDR3 covers 14 residues. In germline, CDR1 is MNHEY, CDR2 SVGAGI. Trimming took off 7 bases at V and 1 base at J, with 8 bases between the two ends. This chain's CDR3 is CASTGLSGANVLTF. The CDR3 DNA follows: TGTGCCAGCACTGGGCTTTCTGGGGCCAACGTCCTGACTTTC.

V gene TRBV25-1 combines with J gene TRBJ1-6; D is perhaps TRBD1 (6 bases). The CDR3 spans 17 residues. Germline CDR1 MGHDK, CDR2 SYGVNS. V gave up 3 bases and J gave up 1 base, with 13 bases separating them. The CDR3 protein is CASSDDGQFSYNSPLHF. The CDR3 DNA reads as TGTGCCAGCAGTGACGACGGACAGTTTTCCTATAATTCACCCCTCCACTTT. Full variable domain (missing parts from reference TRBV25-1 and TRBJ1-6): EADIYQTPRYLVIGTGKKITLECSQTMGHDKMYWYQQDPGMELHLIHYSYGVNSTEKGDLSSESTVSRIRTEHFPLTLESARPSHTSQYLCASSDDGQFSYNSPLHFGNGTRLTVT.

V is TRBV5-4 and J is TRBJ2-1; weak D call: TRBD1 (6 bases). CDR1 and CDR2 from the germline V gene are SGHNT and YYREEE (reference sequence). V was clipped by 4 bases and J by 2 bases, with 7 bases between them. CDR3 length: 13 amino acids. In DNA, the CDR3 is TGTGCCAGCAGCCCAGGGGCCTACAATGAGCAGTTCTTC. Translation: CASSPGAYNEQFF.

The chain combines TRBV7-8 with TRBJ1-2, with no clear D. Trimming shortened V by 4 bases and J by 1 base, and 16 bases separated the two germline ends. CDR1 SGHVS and CDR2 FQNEAQ come from the germline V gene. CDR3 length equals 16 residues. Here the CDR3 reads CASSWFRGGINYGYTF. CDR3 DNA sequence: TGTGCCAGCAGCTGGTTCAGAGGAGGAATTAACTATGGCTACACCTTC.

This sequence joins TRBV15 and TRBJ1-2; D remains ambiguous. The CDR3 contains 16 residues. From germline, CDR1 is LNHNV and CDR2 YYDKDF (reference sequence). The ends were cut back, 0 bases at V and 1 base at J, with 12 bases in the middle. The CDR3 nucleotides are TGTGCCACCAGCAGAGAGAGGGCAAATTTTAACTATGGCTACACCTTC. It specifies CATSRERANFNYGYTF. Variable domain in full (rest from reference TRBV15 and TRBJ1-2): DAMVIQNPRYQVTQFGKPVTLSCSQTLNHNVMYWYQQKSSQAPKLLFHYYDKDFNNEADTPDNFQSRRPNTSFCFLDIRSPGLGDTAMYLCATSRERANFNYGYTFGSGTRLTVV.

The chain employs TRBV2 and TRBJ1-2; no firm D call. V was shortened by 5 bases and J by 7 bases, with 11 bases between the two germline ends. Germline V gene data show CDR1 as SNHLY and CDR2 as FYNNEI. This CDR3 contains 12 residues. Here the CDR3 DNA reads TGTGCCAGCAGTTCCGGCCGGGGTGGCTACACCTTC. This gives the protein CASSSGRGGYTF.

The chain recombines TRBV28 with TRBJ1-4, with D possibly TRBD1 on 6 matching bases. Germline CDR1 reads MDHEN; CDR2 reads SYDVKM. The CDR3 consists of 15 residues. Trimming shortened V by 3 bases and J by 6 bases, and 14 bases separated the two germline ends. CDR3 sequence reads: CASSFSGGRDEKLFF. DNA for the CDR3: TGTGCCAGCAGTTTCAGCGGGGGCAGGGATGAAAAACTGTTTTTT.

The V gene is TRBV21-1, the J gene TRBJ2-5; the D segment call TRBD2 is taken from the table without a DNA check. TRBV21-1 is described as a pseudogene. The CDR3 contains 14 residues. The CDR3 DNA is TGTGCCAGCAGCTTAAAGGGGGGGGCAGAGACCCAGTACTTC. This translates into CASSLKGGAETQYF.

The rearrangement uses TRBV6-5 and TRBJ1-1; D is unresolved. This CDR3 has 16 residues. Trimming removed 1 base from V and 4 bases from J, with 16 bases in between. The germline V gene encodes CDR1 MNHEY and CDR2 SVGAGI. CDR3: CASSYFSGWAVTEAFF. The CDR3 DNA follows: TGTGCCAGCAGTTACTTCTCGGGGTGGGCAGTCACTGAAGCTTTCTTT.

This clone was seen a single time. The chain is built from TRBV29-1 and TRBJ1-3; 7 nucleotides match TRBD1. V shed 5 bases, J shed 2 bases, and the junction held 3 bases outside the gene matches. The CDR3 totals 13 residues. Germline loops: CDR1 SQVTM, CDR2 ANQGSEA. The CDR3 bases are TGCAGCGTTAACAGGGGCGCTGGAAACACCATATATTTT. The encoded protein is CSVNRGAGNTIYF.

The rearrangement links TRBV10-1 to TRBJ2-1, with TRBD2 matching 7 bases. This CDR3 comprises 13 residues. Germline V gene sequence: CDR1 WNHNN, CDR2 SYGVQD (reference sequence). The V gene end was trimmed by 5 bases and the J gene end by 7 bases; junction bases not matched to a gene: 5. CDR3 nucleotides: TGCGCCAGCAGTCAGGGCGGGGGAAATGAGCAGTTCTTC. This gives the protein CASSQGGGNEQFF.

J is TRBJ2-1 and V is TRBV6-5; D gene ambiguous. The V end was cut by 2 bases, the J end by 5 bases, with 16 bases between. From germline, CDR1 is MNHEY and CDR2 SVGAGI. The CDR3 covers 16 residues. The CDR3 sequence: CASSYRSVASHNEQFF. The DNA for the CDR3 is TGTGCCAGCAGTTACCGGTCGGTAGCTTCCCACAATGAGCAGTTCTTC.

The chain is built from TRBV11-2 and TRBJ2-5; 15 nucleotides line up with TRBD2. The CDR3 totals 18 residues. Germline V gives CDR1 SGHAT, CDR2 FQNNGV. Trimming cost V 4 bases and J 2 bases; bases outside gene matches: 8. CDR3 amino acids: CASSSGLAGGRMQETQYF. CDR3 nucleotide sequence: TGTGCCAGCAGCTCCGGACTAGCGGGGGGGCGGATGCAAGAGACCCAGTACTTC.

The V gene is TRBV29-1, the J gene TRBJ2-7, with TRBD1 identical over 11 bases. V lost 3 bases to trimming and J lost 1 base; unmatched junction nucleotides: 5. Germline lookup yields CDR1 SQVTM and CDR2 ANQGSEA. The CDR3 extends over 15 amino acids. CDR3 in amino acids: CSVEFGDRGSYEQYF. CDR3 bases: TGCAGCGTTGAGTTCGGGGACAGGGGGTCCTACGAGCAGTACTTC.

The chain combines TRBV19 with TRBJ1-1; TRBD1 aligns across 7 bases. With 5 bases clipped from V and 0 bases from J, the junction kept 6 bases outside the gene matches. Germline CDR1 and CDR2: LNHDA and SQIVND (reference sequence). The CDR3 totals 15 residues. CDR3 nucleotide sequence: TGTGCCAGTAGTCCTCGGGACAGCATGAACACTGAAGCTTTCTTT. It codes for CASSPRDSMNTEAFF.

The V and J genes are TRBV7-9 and TRBJ1-6; D is perhaps TRBD1 (6 bases). CDR1 is SEHNR, CDR2 FQNEAQ, per germline (reference sequence). The V end was cut by 5 bases, the J end by 7 bases, with 12 bases between. The CDR3 runs 14 residues. CDR3 coding DNA: TGTGCCAGCAGCCAGGGGTTCACAAATTCACCCCTCCACTTT. This sequence encodes CASSQGFTNSPLHF.

This chain links TRBV3-1 (or the pseudogene TRBV3-2) with TRBJ2-2, with 9 nucleotides matching TRBD2. This CDR3 region has 17 residues. CDR1 and CDR2 from the germline V gene are LGHDT and YNNKEL (reference sequence). Losses at the gene ends were 1 base for V and 1 base for J; bases not matched to a gene: 4. The CDR3 sequence: CASSQGPAGGNTGELFF. CDR3 sequence (DNA): TGTGCCAGCAGCCAAGGTCCAGCGGGGGGGAACACCGGGGAGCTGTTTTTT.